Reported below is one T cell receptor beta chain. Its specificity is unknown. The PCR made use of 60 Vbeta and 13 Jbeta primers. The method was immunoSEQ multiplex PCR; TCRdb's version includes in-frame clones alone and lacks a portion of them. The sample contains 95,000 to 150,000 clones, around three quarters of which appear only once. The data were obtained in a study of cytomegalovirus exposure and HLA in healthy donors. Findings and caveats of the study: Common viral pathogens (according to a later analysis) appeared linked to several of the most significant clusters.

This CDR3 is built from 14 residues. Germline V gene sequence: CDR1 MNHEY, CDR2 SMNVEV (reference sequence). V lost 5 bases and J lost 2; bases outside the gene matches: 4. This TCR was recovered from a female donor in good health and CMV-seronegative. The sequenced sample consisted of PBMCs. The chain joins TRBV27 to TRBJ2-7; 9 nucleotides line up with TRBD1. CDR3 protein: CASSPRDRAYEQYF. The CDR3 nucleotides read TGTGCCAGCAGTCCCCGGGACAGGGCCTACGAGCAGTACTTC.